The 29 T cell receptor beta chains reported below all come from one sample, sequenced in a study of blood T cell repertoires in COVID-19 (TCRdb year 2020). The library was obtained by the immunoSEQ multiplex PCR assay. TCRdb limited this immuneACCESS table to in-frame rearrangements with V and J called. A share of clones is missing; checked studies link under half to unresolved V genes, and the rest is unexplained. For this sample there are roughly 230,000 clones; over 70% appear just once. Jointly, the top ten make up more than 6.5% of the sample. Sample: peripheral blood. These receptors originate from a man aged 35-49 years with active or convalescent COVID-19.

This clone appeared once. V usage is TRBV15 and J usage is TRBJ2-3, with TRBD2 identical over 8 bases. The CDR3 extends over 14 amino acids. V lost 9 bases, J lost 5 bases, and 10 bases stayed unmatched. Per germline, CDR1 LNHNV and CDR2 YYDKDF (reference sequence). The DNA for the CDR3 is TGTGCCACTTCCGGACTAGCTAGGGGAGATACGCAGTATTTT. It codes for CATSGLARGDTQYF. The full variable domain, rest sourced from reference TRBV15 and TRBJ2-3, is DAMVIQNPRYQVTQFGKPVTLSCSQTLNHNVMYWYQQKSSQAPKLLFHYYDKDFNNEADTPDNFQSRRPNTSFCFLDIRSPGLGDTAMYLCATSGLARGDTQYFGPGTRLTVL.

This clone was seen only a few times. V is TRBV5-4 and J is TRBJ2-7; 7 bases match TRBD1. This CDR3 comprises 14 residues. The germline V gene has CDR1 SGHNT and CDR2 YYREEE (reference sequence). J was trimmed by 2 bases and V by 0 bases; bases with no gene match: 2. CDR3 in DNA: TGTGCCAGCAGCTTGGTCGGACAGGCCTACGAGCAGTACTTC. This codes for CASSLVGQAYEQYF. The full variable domain, its missing parts supplied by reference TRBV5-4 and TRBJ2-7, is ETGVTQSPTHLIKTRGQQVTLRCSSQSGHNTVSWYQQALGQGPQFIFQYYREEENGRGNFPPRFSGLQFPNYSSELNVNALELDDSALYLCASSLVGQAYEQYFGPGTRLTVT.

The chain joins TRBV6-5 to TRBJ2-6; 9 nucleotides agree with TRBD1. This CDR3 has 16 residues. Germline V gene sequence: CDR1 MNHEY, CDR2 SVGAGI. The J segment lost 4 bases and the V segment lost 2 bases, leaving 3 bases of the junction unmatched. The DNA for the CDR3 is TGTGCCAGCAGTTACGGGACAGGGCAGGGGGCCAACGTCCTGACTTTC. Translated, it gives CASSYGTGQGANVLTF.

CDR3 in amino acids: CASSYGTRSYEQYF. The CDR3 nucleotides read TGTGCCAGCAGTTATGGGACTAGGTCCTACGAGCAGTACTTC. The chain recombines TRBV6-5 with TRBJ2-7; 8 nucleotides agree with TRBD2. V was clipped by 3 bases and J by 1 base; unmatched bases: 2. Germline V gene data show CDR1 as MNHEY and CDR2 as SVGAGI. The CDR3 is made up of 14 amino acids.

J is TRBJ1-5 and V is TRBV5-5; D gene ambiguous. This CDR3 region has 14 residues. V lost 0 bases to trimming and J lost 7 bases, with 11 bases between them. Germline V gene lookup returns CDR1 SGHKS and CDR2 YYEKEE (reference sequence). The CDR3 sequence: CASSLDPAGQPQHF. The CDR3, as DNA: TGTGCCAGCAGCTTGGACCCGGCAGGACAGCCCCAGCATTTT.

This clone came up once. V usage is TRBV9 and J usage is TRBJ1-2, with D unresolved. This CDR3 has 16 amino acids. The germline CDR1 and CDR2 sequences are SGDLS and YYNGEE. V shed 4 bases and J shed 5 bases, with 21 bases lying between them. The DNA of the CDR3 is TGTGCCAGCAGCCTCGAAGGAGTCCCCTCAATTTATGGCTACACCTTC. Its translation is CASSLEGVPSIYGYTF.

The gene calls are TRBV28 and TRBJ2-7; tentatively, D is TRBD1 (6 bases). Germline CDR1 MDHEN, CDR2 SYDVKM. The CDR3 length is 14 residues. V was shortened by 2 bases and J by 3 bases, with 11 bases between the two germline ends. This CDR3 is CASSLNRASYEQYF. The CDR3 region has the DNA TGTGCCAGCAGTTTAAACAGGGCCAGCTACGAGCAGTACTTC. Full variable domain (outside the CDR3, taken from reference TRBV28 and TRBJ2-7): DVKVTQSSRYLVKRTGEKVFLECVQDMDHENMFWYRQDPGLGLRLIYFSYDVKMKEKGDIPEGYSVSREKKERFSLILESASTNQTSMYLCASSLNRASYEQYFGPGTRLTVT.

V gene TRBV11-2 combines with J gene TRBJ2-7; the match to TRBD2 covers 13 bases. V trimming: 0 bases; J trimming: 0 bases; junction bases outside the gene matches: 5. Germline CDR1 and CDR2: SGHAT and FQNNGV. This CDR3 has 18 amino acids. The DNA for the CDR3 is TGTGCCAGCAGCTTAGACCCAGGACTAGCGGGGGCCTCCTACGAGCAGTACTTC. Translated, it gives CASSLDPGLAGASYEQYF. Full variable domain (remainder filled in from reference TRBV11-2 and TRBJ2-7): EAGVAQSPRYKIIEKRQSVAFWCNPISGHATLYWYQQILGQGPKLLIQFQNNGVVDDSQLPKDRFSAERLKGVDSTLKIQPAKLEDSAVYLCASSLDPGLAGASYEQYFGPGTRLTVT.

This sequence joins TRBV5-1 and TRBJ2-1, with TRBD1 matching over 7 bases. V gave up 0 bases and J gave up 10 bases; unmatched junction bases: 7. The CDR3 sequence is 14 residues long. Germline V gene data show CDR1 as SGHRS and CDR2 as YFSETQ. The CDR3 protein is CASSLGQGYSEQFF. The CDR3, as DNA: TGCGCCAGCAGCTTGGGACAGGGCTATTCAGAGCAGTTCTTC.

This sequence joins TRBV25-1 and TRBJ1-5; 11 bases map to TRBD1. Germline V gives CDR1 MGHDK, CDR2 SYGVNS. This CDR3 region has 15 residues. V lost 4 bases and J lost 6; bases outside the gene matches: 5. CDR3 sequence (DNA): TGTGCCAGCAGTGCAGGGGGACAGGGGGGTCAGCCCCAGCATTTT. Its protein product is CASSAGGQGGQPQHF. Full variable domain (rest looked up from reference TRBV25-1 and TRBJ1-5): EADIYQTPRYLVIGTGKKITLECSQTMGHDKMYWYQQDPGMELHLIHYSYGVNSTEKGDLSSESTVSRIRTEHFPLTLESARPSHTSQYLCASSAGGQGGQPQHFGDGTRLSIL.

The chain has TRBV18 and TRBJ2-4; weak D call: TRBD2 (6 bases). V was cut by 6 bases and J by 1 base, with 13 bases left in between. This CDR3 is 15 amino acids long. Germline V gives CDR1 KGHSH, CDR2 LQKENI. The chain's CDR3 is CASSAGTLAKNIQYF. Here the CDR3 DNA reads TGTGCCAGCTCCGCCGGGACTCTGGCCAAAAACATTCAGTACTTC.

This chain joins TRBV30 and TRBJ1-2; D is ambiguous. Germline lookup yields CDR1 GTSNPN and CDR2 SVGIG (reference sequence). Trimming removed 7 bases from V and 0 bases from J, with 18 bases in between. The CDR3 contains 15 residues. CDR3 in amino acids: CASFSVGEANYGYTF. CDR3 coding DNA: TGTGCCTCTTTCTCGGTGGGCGAAGCTAACTATGGCTACACCTTC.

The V and J genes are TRBV18 and TRBJ2-7, with a weak D call TRBD2 (6 bases). Trimming removed 3 bases at V and 5 bases at J, with 17 bases between. This CDR3 region has 15 residues. Per germline, CDR1 KGHSH and CDR2 LQKENI. CDR3 region: CASSPTPGGSDEQYF. The CDR3 bases are TGTGCCAGCTCACCCACCCCCGGGGGTAGTGACGAGCAGTACTTC. Variable domain in full (rest from reference TRBV18 and TRBJ2-7): NAGVMQNPRHLVRRRGQEARLRCSPMKGHSHVYWYRQLPEEGLKFMVYLQKENIIDESGMPKERFSAEFPKEGPSILRIQQVVRGDSAAYFCASSPTPGGSDEQYFGPGTRLTVT.

The rearrangement uses TRBV14 and TRBJ1-1; D is unresolved. Germline V gives CDR1 SGHDN, CDR2 FVKESK. This CDR3 is 14 amino acids long. Trimming took off 4 bases at V and 1 base at J, with 10 bases between the two ends. The CDR3 sequence is CASSRFEGNTEAFF. The DNA of the CDR3 is TGTGCCAGCAGCCGCTTCGAGGGGAACACTGAAGCTTTCTTT.

CDR3: CASSSRAKNEQFF. In nucleotides, the CDR3 is TGTGCCAGCAGCTCTAGAGCCAAAAATGAGCAGTTCTTC. The chain employs TRBV7-9 and TRBJ2-1; D remains ambiguous. Trimming left V 4 bases short and J 7 bases short, with 11 bases between. From germline, CDR1 is SEHNR and CDR2 FQNEAQ (reference sequence). CDR3 length: 13 amino acids. Combining the CDR3 with reference TRBV7-9 and TRBJ2-1 gives the whole variable domain DTGVSQNPRHKITKRGQNVTFRCDPISEHNRLYWYRQTLGQGPEFLTYFQNEAQLEKSRLLSDRFSAERPKGSFSTLEIQRTEQGDSAMYLCASSSRAKNEQFFGPGTRLTVL.

V gene TRBV11-2 combines with J gene TRBJ1-6; D might be TRBD1 (5 bases). Germline V gene data show CDR1 as SGHAT and CDR2 as FQNNGV. CDR3 length: 13 residues. Trimming stripped 6 bases from V and 10 bases from J, with 13 bases between. The CDR3 spells CASRSGAWSPLHF. The CDR3 coding sequence is TGTGCCAGCAGGTCTGGGGCATGGTCACCCCTCCACTTT.

In this sample, this clone turned up a few times. This chain joins TRBV30 and TRBJ2-1; 8 bases line up with TRBD1. V dropped 1 base and J dropped 9; count of bases not matched to a gene: 5. Germline assignment: CDR1 GTSNPN and CDR2 SVGIG (reference sequence). This CDR3 is 13 amino acids long. The CDR3, as DNA: TGTGCCTGGAGTGGAGGACAGGGAGTTGAGCAGTTCTTC. Encoded protein: CAWSGGQGVEQFF. The full variable domain, its missing parts supplied by reference TRBV30 and TRBJ2-1, is SQTIHQWPATLVQPVGSPLSLECTVEGTSNPNLYWYRQAAGRGLQLLFYSVGIGQISSEVPQNLSASRPQDRQFILSSKKLLLSDSGFYLCAWSGGQGVEQFFGPGTRLTVL.

This clone is a singleton in its sample. The rearrangement uses TRBV5-4 and TRBJ1-1; possibly TRBD1 for D (6 bases). This CDR3 has 16 amino acids. Germline V gives CDR1 SGHNT, CDR2 YYREEE (reference sequence). V gave up 9 bases and J gave up 0 bases, with 21 bases separating them. CDR3 sequence reads: CATLYRERTVNTEAFF. CDR3 sequence (DNA): TGTGCCACCTTATACCGAGAAAGGACAGTGAACACTGAAGCTTTCTTT. Variable domain in full (rest from reference TRBV5-4 and TRBJ1-1): ETGVTQSPTHLIKTRGQQVTLRCSSQSGHNTVSWYQQALGQGPQFIFQYYREEENGRGNFPPRFSGLQFPNYSSELNVNALELDDSALYLCATLYRERTVNTEAFFGQGTRLTVV.

The table lists this clone with a few counts. The chain recombines TRBV5-1 with TRBJ1-1; the D is unclear. CDR1 is SGHRS, CDR2 YFSETQ, per germline. Between the trimmed V and J ends, which lost 4 bases and 0 bases, there was a span of 13 bases. The CDR3 extends over 15 amino acids. In DNA form, the CDR3 reads TGCGCCAGCAGCGACCAGACACCTGTGAACACTGAAGCTTTCTTT. It encodes CASSDQTPVNTEAFF.

This chain uses TRBV5-6 with TRBJ2-7; 9 bases are a match to TRBD2. The V gene's germline CDR1 is SGHDT and CDR2 YYEEEE. CDR3 size: 14 residues. Trimming removed 9 bases from V and 2 bases from J; junction bases left unmatched: 9. The CDR3 here is CANRAAGGTYEQYF. The CDR3 coding sequence is TGTGCCAACCGGGCGGCGGGGGGGACCTACGAGCAGTACTTC.

V gene TRBV23-1 combines with J gene TRBJ1-1; D gene uncertain. TRBV23-1 is an ORF for which the function is uncertain. The CDR3 is 15 amino acids. The V and J ends lost 0 bases and 1 base respectively, with 9 bases between them. The CDR3 loop is CASSQSAGENTEAFF. CDR3 DNA: TGCGCCAGCAGTCAATCAGCCGGGGAGAACACTGAAGCTTTCTTT.

The rearrangement uses TRBV14 and TRBJ1-2; no clear D gene. The V gene lost 4 bases and the J gene lost 6 bases, with 15 bases spanning the gap. The germline V gene encodes CDR1 SGHDN and CDR2 FVKESK. The CDR3 sequence is 14 residues long. The CDR3 sequence: CASSRDIRRHGYTF. DNA for the CDR3: TGTGCCAGCAGCCGCGACATCAGAAGGCATGGCTACACCTTC.

The chain couples TRBV24-1 to TRBJ2-3; 10 bases map to TRBD2. CDR3 length: 17 amino acids. The junction had 4 bases not matched to a gene; V was cut back by 2 bases and J by 0 bases. Germline V gene sequence: CDR1 KGHDR, CDR2 SFDVKD. The CDR3: CATSDSLSGGSTDTQYF. DNA of the CDR3: TGTGCCACCAGTGATTCGCTTAGCGGGGGGAGCACAGATACGCAGTATTTT.

This clone has just one count. This chain joins TRBV11-3 and TRBJ2-2; the D is unclear. The germline V gene encodes CDR1 SGHNT and CDR2 YENEEA. The CDR3 is 15 residues long. Trimming left V 4 bases short and J 3 bases short, with 12 bases between. CDR3 sequence reads: CASSSMETYTGELFF. The CDR3, as DNA: TGTGCCAGCAGCTCCATGGAGACCTACACCGGGGAGCTGTTTTTT.

The chain links TRBV3-1 (or the pseudogene TRBV3-2) to TRBJ2-7; 8 nucleotides match TRBD2. V shed 1 base, J shed 7 bases, and the junction held 9 bases outside the gene matches. CDR1 and CDR2 (germline): LGHDT, YNNKEL (reference sequence). This CDR3 region has 15 residues. Here the CDR3 reads CASSQARTSPGEQYF. CDR3 sequence (DNA): TGTGCCAGCAGCCAAGCGAGGACTAGCCCCGGGGAGCAGTACTTC.

The chain couples TRBV7-9 to TRBJ1-6, with a tentative D call TRBD1 (6 bases). Trimming pared 6 bases from V and 4 bases from J, leaving 7 bases between. The CDR3 spans 13 residues. Germline CDR1 SEHNR, CDR2 FQNEAQ (reference sequence). CDR3 DNA: TGTGCCAGCAGGACAGGTTATAATTCACCCCTCCACTTT. Translated, it gives CASRTGYNSPLHF.

This chain connects TRBV6-2 or TRBV6-3 to TRBJ2-7, with 7 bases aligning to TRBD1. Germline values: CDR1 MNHEY, CDR2 SVGEGT. The CDR3 covers 15 residues. The V segment lost 6 bases and the J segment 4 bases; nucleotides outside the gene matches: 12. The DNA for the CDR3 is TGTGCCAGCAGCTCACCGGGACAGAACCAATACGAGCAGTACTTC. This gives the protein CASSSPGQNQYEQYF.

The chain is built from TRBV29-1 and TRBJ1-1; D is unresolved. Germline CDR1 and CDR2: SQVTM and ANQGSEA. CDR3 length: 11 residues. The CDR3 region is CSAHLNTEAFF. CDR3 coding DNA: TGCAGTGCACATTTGAACACTGAAGCTTTCTTT.

This chain links TRBV10-3 with TRBJ2-2, with 8 bases that match TRBD2. Trimming cost V 7 bases and J 6 bases; bases outside gene matches: 7. This CDR3 spans 14 amino acids. In germline, CDR1 is ENHRY, CDR2 SYGVKD. CDR3 sequence: CAIKEELAAGELFF. The CDR3 region has the DNA TGTGCCATCAAAGAGGAACTAGCGGCCGGGGAGCTGTTTTTT.